Sequencing of this TCR beta chain was carried out in a study of cytomegalovirus exposure and HLA in healthy donors. Study background: Samples from HLA-typed donors yielded about 85 million unique TCRs in an early data release.

This CDR3 comprises 15 residues. Germline values: CDR1 SGHRS, CDR2 YFSETQ. With 4 bases clipped from V and 6 bases from J, the junction kept 10 bases outside the gene matches. This clone was counted only a few times. Amplification used 60 Vbeta primers and 13 Jbeta primers. Method: immunoSEQ multiplex PCR; TCRdb's copy keeps in-frame clones and lacks some. The data contain 80,000 to 100,000 clones, 70% of them singletons. The rearrangement joins TRBV5-1 to TRBJ1-1; 9 nucleotides line up with TRBD1. The specimen was PBMCs. This receptor was taken from a man between 45 and 60 years old in good health and CMV-seronegative. The CDR3 here is CASSPGQGRGPEAFF. The CDR3 coding sequence is TGCGCCAGCAGCCCCGGACAGGGGAGGGGTCCTGAAGCTTTCTTT.